A selection of T cell receptor beta chains follows, all from one sample in a study of shared clonotypes between healthy human individuals. The protocol was immunoSEQ multiplex PCR, while the TCRdb copy is restricted to in-frame clones and leaves out a portion. The table has about 1.5 million clones, around 97% seen once. Material: naive CD4+ T cells sorted from blood. The receptors were gathered from a man aged 25-45 years in good health. The CDR3 runs from the conserved cysteine through the conserved F or W. D genes are given only for firm matches. Only some rows state a clone size, as once, few, many or a class for expanded clones.

D gene,clone size,J gene,V gene,CDR3 protein,CDR3 DNA
NA,NA,TRBJ1-1,TRBV5-1,CASSLGAGVGTEAFF,TGCGCCAGCAGCTTGGGGGCTGGGGTGGGCACTGAAGCTTTCTTT
TRBD1,NA,TRBJ1-5,TRBV28,CASSLPYGTGSNQPQHF,TGTGCCAGCAGTTTGCCCTACGGGACAGGGAGCAATCAGCCCCAGCATTTT
NA,few,TRBJ1-2,TRBV6-1,CASSEVWSGTYGYTF,TGTGCCAGCAGTGAAGTGTGGTCTGGGACCTATGGCTACACCTTC
NA,NA,TRBJ1-5,TRBV19,CASRRGSVGNQPQHF,TGTGCCAGTAGGAGGGGGTCGGTCGGCAATCAGCCCCAGCATTTT
NA,once,TRBJ2-3,TRBV9,CASTKEGGSTDTQYF,TGTGCCAGCACTAAAGAGGGGGGGAGCACAGATACGCAGTATTTT
NA,NA,TRBJ2-5,TRBV2,CASSALGYQETQYF,TGTGCCAGCAGTGCTCTCGGGTACCAAGAGACCCAGTACTTC
NA,once,TRBJ1-2,TRBV5-1,CASSLEGMSYGYTF,TGCGCCAGCAGCTTGGAGGGGATGTCCTATGGCTACACCTTC
NA,NA,TRBJ2-6,TRBV5-1,CASSLDGHAGANVLTF,TGCGCCAGCAGCTTGGACGGGCACGCTGGGGCCAACGTCCTGACTTTC
TRBD1,NA,TRBJ1-2,TRBV7-2,CASSLGQGRPYGYTF,TGTGCCAGCAGCCTTGGACAGGGGAGACCCTATGGCTACACCTTC
TRBD1,NA,TRBJ2-7,TRBV9,CASSVAGGDYEQYF,TGTGCCAGCAGCGTGGCAGGGGGCGACTACGAGCAGTACTTC
NA,NA,TRBJ2-7,TRBV9,CASSVGPEGYEQYF,TGTGCCAGCAGCGTAGGTCCGGAGGGCTACGAGCAGTACTTC
TRBD1,NA,TRBJ2-3,TRBV11-2,CASSLRQGRTDTQYF,TGTGCCAGCAGCCTCCGACAGGGTCGGACAGATACGCAGTATTTT
NA,NA,TRBJ2-3,TRBV2,CASSQDTSSTDTQYF,TGTGCCAGCAGCCAGGACACCTCTAGCACAGATACGCAGTATTTT
TRBD2,NA,TRBJ2-3,TRBV27,CASSLFSSGPVHRTDTQYF,TGTGCCAGCAGTTTATTCTCTAGCGGACCTGTCCACCGCACAGATACGCAGTATTTT
NA,NA,TRBJ1-5,TRBV28,CASSLRGSNQPQHF,TGTGCCAGCAGTTTAAGGGGAAGCAATCAGCCCCAGCATTTT
NA,NA,TRBJ2-1,TRBV30,CAWITGRATNEQFF,TGTGCCTGGATTACAGGGCGGGCCACTAATGAGCAGTTCTTC